This entry is about one T cell receptor (beta chain). The entry originates in a study of cytomegalovirus exposure and HLA in healthy donors. Germline V gene sequence: CDR1 MDHEN, CDR2 SYDVKM. This CDR3 has 15 amino acids. Trimming took 6 bases from V and 6 from J; bases not matched to a gene: 4. 60 Vbeta and 13 Jbeta primers were used in PCR. Using immunoSEQ multiplex PCR, the repertoire was profiled, and TCRdb retains in-frame clones only, with some absent. The table records approximately 180,000 clones, approximately 84% of them present only once. The sequencing input was PBMCs. The rearrangement links TRBV28 to TRBJ2-2; 13 bases fit TRBD2. The clonotype was recovered from a girl between 10 and 17 years old in good health and CMV-seropositive. This CDR3 is CASSPGLAGPGELFF. The CDR3 DNA is TGTGCCAGCAGCCCGGGACTAGCGGGGCCCGGGGAGCTGTTTTTT.